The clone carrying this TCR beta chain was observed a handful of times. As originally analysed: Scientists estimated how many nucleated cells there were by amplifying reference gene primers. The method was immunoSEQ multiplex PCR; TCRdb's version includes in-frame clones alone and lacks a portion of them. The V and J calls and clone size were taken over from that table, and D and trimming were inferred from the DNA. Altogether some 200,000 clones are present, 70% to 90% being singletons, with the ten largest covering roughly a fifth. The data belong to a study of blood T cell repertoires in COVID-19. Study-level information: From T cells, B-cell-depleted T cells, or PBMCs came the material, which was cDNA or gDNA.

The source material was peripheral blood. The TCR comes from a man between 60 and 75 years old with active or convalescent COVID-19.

The CDR3, as DNA: TGTGCCAGCAGCGATCAGCTAGGAAGAGAGGGAAACACCATATATTTT. This encodes CASSDQLGREGNTIYF. V and J are TRBV9 and TRBJ1-3; D is uncertain. Germline CDR1 reads SGDLS; CDR2 reads YYNGEE. The CDR3 covers 16 residues. V lost 3 bases to trimming and J lost 4 bases, with 17 bases between them.